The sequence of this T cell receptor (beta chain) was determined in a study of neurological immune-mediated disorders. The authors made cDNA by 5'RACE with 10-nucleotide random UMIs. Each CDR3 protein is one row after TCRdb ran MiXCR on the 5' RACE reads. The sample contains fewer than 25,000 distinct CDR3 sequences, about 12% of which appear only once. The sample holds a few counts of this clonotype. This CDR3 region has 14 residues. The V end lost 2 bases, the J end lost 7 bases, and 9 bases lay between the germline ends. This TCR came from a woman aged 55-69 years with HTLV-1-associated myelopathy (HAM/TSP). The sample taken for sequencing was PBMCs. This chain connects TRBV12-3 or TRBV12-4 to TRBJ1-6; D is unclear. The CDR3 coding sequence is TGTGCCAGCAGTTTATCTGGCAGAAATTCACCCCTCCACTTT. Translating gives CASSLSGRNSPLHF.